Shown below are 25 T cell receptor beta chains from a single sample sequenced in a study of cytomegalovirus exposure and HLA in healthy donors (dated by TCRdb to about 2017). Receptor libraries were prepared by the immunoSEQ multiplex PCR assay. For the multiplex PCR, a mixture combining 60 forward primers for TCR Vbeta segments and 13 reverse primers for TCR Jbeta segments was used. The table comes from immuneACCESS by way of TCRdb, which keeps in-frame sequences with V and J called. Part of the clones is missing from these tables; in studies checked, under half for an unresolved V gene and the rest for unknown reasons. The sample table holds about 130,000 clones, of which about 74% were seen once. The ten largest make up about 3.4% of the sample. Sequenced material: PBMCs. These receptors were taken from a man aged 35 to 55 in good health and CMV-seronegative.

The V and J genes are TRBV9 and TRBJ2-2, with D tentatively TRBD1 (6 bases). V was shortened by 0 bases and J by 4 bases, with 7 bases between the two germline ends. The CDR3 runs 14 residues. Germline values: CDR1 SGDLS, CDR2 YYNGEE. The CDR3 nucleotides are TGTGCCAGCAGCGTAGTGGGGGCCACCGGGGAGCTGTTTTTT. Protein product: CASSVVGATGELFF. The full variable domain, rest sourced from reference TRBV9 and TRBJ2-2, is DSGVTQTPKHLITATGQRVTLRCSPRSGDLSVYWYQQSLDQGLQFLIQYYNGEERAKGNILERFSAQQFPDLHSELNLSSLELGDSALYFCASSVVGATGELFFGEGSRLTVL.

The chain couples TRBV5-1 to TRBJ1-2; D perhaps matches TRBD1 (6 bases). Trimming cost V 4 bases and J 8 bases, with 12 bases left between them. Germline values: CDR1 SGHRS, CDR2 YFSETQ. This CDR3 comprises 12 residues. In nucleotides, the CDR3 is TGCGCCAGCAGCGTCCAGGGGAGCGGCTACACCTTC. Residues: CASSVQGSGYTF.

V gene TRBV7-2 combines with J gene TRBJ2-7, with TRBD1 identical over 7 bases. This CDR3 is 15 amino acids long. Germline V gene lookup returns CDR1 SGHTA and CDR2 FQGNSA. V was clipped by 1 base and J by 4 bases; unmatched bases: 7. The CDR3 DNA reads as TGTGCCAGCAGCTTAGGGCCGACAGGGCAATACGAGCAGTACTTC. Translating gives CASSLGPTGQYEQYF. Full variable domain (outside the CDR3, taken from reference TRBV7-2 and TRBJ2-7): GAGVSQSPSNKVTEKGKDVELRCDPISGHTALYWYRQSLGQGLEFLIYFQGNSAPDKSGLPSDRFSAERTGGSVSTLTIQRTQQEDSAVYLCASSLGPTGQYEQYFGPGTRLTVT.

This rearrangement joins TRBV15 to TRBJ2-5; perhaps TRBD2 as D (5 bases). Trimming pared 4 bases from V and 0 bases from J, leaving 15 bases between. Germline V gives CDR1 LNHNV, CDR2 YYDKDF (reference sequence). This CDR3 is 16 amino acids long. The CDR3 loop is CATSNSPAAYQETQYF. The DNA of the CDR3 is TGTGCCACCAGCAATTCGCCAGCGGCGTACCAAGAGACCCAGTACTTC.

V usage is TRBV7-6 and J usage is TRBJ2-2; D unclear. Germline lookup yields CDR1 SGHVS and CDR2 FNYEAQ. The CDR3 contains 13 residues. The V end was cut by 5 bases, the J end by 3 bases, with 7 bases between. The CDR3 DNA reads as TGTGCCAGCAGCCCCCCTCACACCGGGGAGCTGTTTTTT. Its protein is CASSPPHTGELFF.

This clone was counted a single time. This chain links TRBV5-8 with TRBJ2-3; 8 bases are shared with TRBD2. Trimming took 0 bases from V and 0 from J; bases not matched to a gene: 6. CDR1 and CDR2 from the germline V gene are SGHTS and YDEGEE. The CDR3 is 17 amino acids. In nucleotides, the CDR3 is TGTGCCAGCAGCTTGGTTCGGGCTAGCGGGAGCACAGATACGCAGTATTTT. This translates into CASSLVRASGSTDTQYF.

The chain is built from TRBV21-1 and TRBJ2-2; the D segment call TRBD1 is taken from the table without a DNA check. TRBV21-1 is flagged as a pseudogene. The CDR3 contains 16 residues. The CDR3 DNA reads as TGTGCCAGCAGCAAGGGAAACAGGGGGCTGGACGGGGAGCTGTTTTTT. Translation gives CASSKGNRGLDGELFF.

Turning to this clone: A junction boundary mismatches the germline segment, possibly from a read error. The chain uses TRBV14 and TRBJ1-6, with TRBD1 identical over 12 bases. Germline V gene sequence: CDR1 SGHDN, CDR2 FVKESK. The CDR3 runs to 18 residues. The CDR3 sequence: CASSHGSGTGGYHSPLHF. The CDR3 DNA follows: TGTGCCAGCAGCCACGGATCCGGGACAGGGGGCTATCATTCACCCCTCCACTTT.

This rearrangement joins TRBV27 to TRBJ2-7; 11 positions agree with TRBD2. This CDR3 is 15 amino acids long. The germline CDR1 and CDR2 sequences are MNHEY and SMNVEV (reference sequence). Trimming cost V 6 bases and J 2 bases; bases outside gene matches: 6. CDR3 protein: CASRPSGGRTYEQYF. The CDR3 nucleotides are TGTGCCAGCAGGCCTAGCGGGGGGAGAACCTACGAGCAGTACTTC.

This clone was detected a few times. The chain is built from TRBV7-9 and TRBJ2-3; 7 bases match TRBD2. Germline V CDR1 and CDR2: SEHNR, FQNEAQ (reference sequence). The trim removed 1 base at V and 4 bases at J, leaving 5 bases unmatched. The CDR3 has 15 amino acids. This chain's CDR3 is CASSLVGGPADTQYF. In DNA, the CDR3 is TGTGCCAGCAGCTTAGTGGGAGGGCCCGCAGATACGCAGTATTTT.

The V call is TRBV11-3, the J call TRBJ1-2; TRBD1 might be the D (6 bases). This CDR3 contains 15 residues. The germline V gene encodes CDR1 SGHNT and CDR2 YENEEA. V was cut by 1 base and J by 7 bases, with 16 bases left in between. This chain's CDR3 is CASSLGGQGGRGYTF. The CDR3 coding sequence is TGTGCCAGCAGCTTAGGGGGACAAGGAGGTCGTGGCTACACCTTC.

The chain combines TRBV30 with TRBJ2-7; 9 bases fit TRBD2. The CDR3 is 14 residues long. The germline CDR1 and CDR2 sequences are GTSNPN and SVGIG (reference sequence). The J segment lost 3 bases and the V segment lost 0 bases, leaving 3 bases of the junction unmatched. CDR3 in DNA: TGTGCCTGGAGTGTACTAGCGGGCGTCTACGAGCAGTACTTC. It translates to CAWSVLAGVYEQYF. Drawing the rest from reference TRBV30 and TRBJ2-7, the complete variable domain is SQTIHQWPATLVQPVGSPLSLECTVEGTSNPNLYWYRQAAGRGLQLLFYSVGIGQISSEVPQNLSASRPQDRQFILSSKKLLLSDSGFYLCAWSVLAGVYEQYFGPGTRLTVT.

The chain joins TRBV11-3 to TRBJ2-3; 12 positions match TRBD2. CDR3 length equals 15 residues. The V gene's germline CDR1 is SGHNT and CDR2 YENEEA. V was clipped by 5 bases and J by 0 bases; unmatched bases: 0. The CDR3 DNA reads TGTGCCAGCAGCGGGACTAGCGGGAGCACAGATACGCAGTATTTT. Translating it yields CASSGTSGSTDTQYF.

This sequence joins TRBV10-3 and TRBJ1-5, with D unresolved. The germline V gene has CDR1 ENHRY and CDR2 SYGVKD. Between the trimmed V and J ends, which lost 3 bases and 6 bases, there was a span of 21 bases. The CDR3 is 17 residues long. The CDR3 is CAISDSADWDDGQPQHF. CDR3 bases: TGTGCCATCAGTGACTCCGCGGACTGGGATGACGGTCAGCCCCAGCATTTT.

The gene calls are TRBV6-1 and TRBJ1-5; perhaps TRBD1 as D (6 bases). The V and J ends lost 4 bases and 1 base respectively, with 8 bases between them. Germline V gene lookup returns CDR1 MNHNS and CDR2 SASEGT. The CDR3 totals 14 residues. CDR3 residues: CASSVTGSNQPQHF. The CDR3 DNA is TGTGCCAGCAGTGTTACAGGGAGCAATCAGCCCCAGCATTTT.

The chain uses TRBV5-6 and TRBJ2-3, with D possibly matching TRBD2 (5 bases). Germline loops: CDR1 SGHDT, CDR2 YYEEEE. The V end lost 1 base, the J end lost 3 bases, and 18 bases lay between the germline ends. The CDR3 has 17 residues. The CDR3 is CASSLLKGVLRTDTQYF. The CDR3 bases are TGTGCCAGCAGCTTGCTAAAGGGAGTTCTCCGGACAGATACGCAGTATTTT.

V and J are TRBV28 and TRBJ2-5; 15 bases line up with TRBD2. The CDR3 spans 17 residues. The V gene end was trimmed by 2 bases and the J gene end by 5 bases; junction bases not matched to a gene: 6. From germline, CDR1 is MDHEN and CDR2 SYDVKM. The CDR3, as DNA: TGTGCCAGCAGTTTAGGACTAGCGGGAGGGCTGGGGGAGACCCAGTACTTC. Protein sequence: CASSLGLAGGLGETQYF.

The chain couples TRBV30 to TRBJ2-7; 10 positions match TRBD2. This CDR3 region has 17 residues. After removal of 0 bases from V and 0 bases from J, the junction contained 8 bases not matched to a gene. Germline V gives CDR1 GTSNPN, CDR2 SVGIG (reference sequence). The CDR3 sequence is CAWSVQLGLAASYEQYF. The CDR3 DNA sequence: TGTGCCTGGAGTGTACAGCTCGGACTAGCGGCCTCCTACGAGCAGTACTTC. The whole variable domain, remainder taken from reference TRBV30 and TRBJ2-7, is SQTIHQWPATLVQPVGSPLSLECTVEGTSNPNLYWYRQAAGRGLQLLFYSVGIGQISSEVPQNLSASRPQDRQFILSSKKLLLSDSGFYLCAWSVQLGLAASYEQYFGPGTRLTVT.

Here the CDR3 DNA reads TGTGCCAGCAGCTTAGGGGAGGGGATCTCCTACGAGCAGTACTTC. Protein: CASSLGEGISYEQYF. This rearrangement joins TRBV7-2 to TRBJ2-7; TRBD2 matches 7 bases. Germline CDR1 reads SGHTA; CDR2 reads FQGNSA. V was pared by 1 base and J by 0 bases, with 3 bases of the junction left unmatched. The CDR3 consists of 15 residues.

The gene calls are TRBV19 and TRBJ1-1, with a possible D match to TRBD1 (6 bases). This CDR3 region has 15 residues. Trimming pared 3 bases from V and 3 bases from J, leaving 14 bases between. Per germline, CDR1 LNHDA and CDR2 SQIVND (reference sequence). This chain's CDR3 is CASSIWVQGHTEAFF. DNA of the CDR3: TGTGCCAGTAGTATTTGGGTGCAGGGGCACACTGAAGCTTTCTTT.

The chain employs TRBV6-5 and TRBJ1-4; D perhaps matches TRBD1 (6 bases). The CDR3 length is 14 residues. CDR1 MNHEY and CDR2 SVGAGI come from the germline V gene. Deletions cut 6 bases from V and 8 bases from J, with 16 bases between. DNA of the CDR3: TGTGCCAGCAGGTCCCAACAGGGCGGCGAAAAACTGTTTTTT. Its translation: CASRSQQGGEKLFF.

The CDR3 region has the DNA TGTGCCTGGAGTGGACGAGCGGGAGTACTGGGGAGCTCCTACAATGAGCAGTTCTTC. It is translated as CAWSGRAGVLGSSYNEQFF. V and J are TRBV30 and TRBJ2-1; 8 bases agree with TRBD2. V lost 1 base and J lost 0; bases outside the gene matches: 14. Germline CDR1 reads GTSNPN; CDR2 reads SVGIG (reference sequence). The CDR3 sequence is 19 residues long. Full variable domain (missing parts from reference TRBV30 and TRBJ2-1): SQTIHQWPATLVQPVGSPLSLECTVEGTSNPNLYWYRQAAGRGLQLLFYSVGIGQISSEVPQNLSASRPQDRQFILSSKKLLLSDSGFYLCAWSGRAGVLGSSYNEQFFGPGTRLTVL.

This chain links TRBV5-6 with TRBJ1-1; 7 bases match TRBD1. This CDR3 has 14 amino acids. With V trimmed by 0 bases and J by 6 bases, 5 bases remained unmatched. Per the germline V gene, CDR1 is SGHDT and CDR2 is YYEEEE. CDR3 nucleotide sequence: TGTGCCAGCAGCTTGGTAGACAGGGACCCTGAAGCTTTCTTT. Encoded protein: CASSLVDRDPEAFF.

The chain joins TRBV19 to TRBJ2-1; D possibly corresponds to TRBD2 (5 bases). Germline V gene lookup returns CDR1 LNHDA and CDR2 SQIVND (reference sequence). CDR3 length: 17 residues. Trimming took off 5 bases at V and 0 bases at J, with 17 bases between the two ends. The CDR3 region is CASSSGVAWSSYNEQFF. CDR3 sequence (DNA): TGTGCCAGTAGTTCCGGGGTAGCCTGGAGCTCCTACAATGAGCAGTTCTTC.

The chain joins TRBV7-9 to TRBJ1-2, with D perhaps TRBD1 (5 bases). The CDR3 is 18 residues long. Germline CDR1 SEHNR, CDR2 FQNEAQ (reference sequence). Deletions cut 1 base from V and 1 base from J, with 19 bases between. The chain's CDR3 is CASSLVEGLAGRNYGYTF. The CDR3 nucleotides are TGTGCCAGCAGCTTAGTGGAGGGGTTGGCAGGGCGTAACTATGGCTACACCTTC.